The 26 T cell receptor beta chains reported below all come from one sample, sequenced in a study of radiotherapy plus CTLA-4 blockade in lung cancer. The repertoire was sequenced with immunoSEQ multiplex PCR; TCRdb's copy has only in-frame clones and lacks some. Among 49,000 or so clones listed, approximately 76% were seen once. The material sequenced was peripheral blood, taken from a patient treated with radiotherapy plus ipilimumab. Source of these receptors: a human donor with non-small cell lung cancer who had stable disease on radiotherapy plus ipilimumab.

The chain combines TRBV6-1 with TRBJ1-2, with 7 nucleotides matching TRBD1. Germline CDR1 and CDR2: MNHNS and SASEGT. The V gene end was trimmed by 5 bases and the J gene end by 0 bases; junction bases not matched to a gene: 6. The CDR3 extends over 15 amino acids. The CDR3 is CASSRSGTANYGYTF. The CDR3 DNA sequence: TGTGCCAGCAGTAGATCCGGGACAGCTAACTATGGCTACACCTTC.

The V and J genes are TRBV18 and TRBJ1-1; D uncertain. Trimming took off 6 bases at V and 4 bases at J, with 12 bases between the two ends. The CDR3 has 13 residues. The germline V gene encodes CDR1 KGHSH and CDR2 LQKENI. The CDR3 region is CASSPAQATEAFF. The CDR3 nucleotides read TGTGCCAGCTCCCCGGCCCAGGCCACTGAAGCTTTCTTT. The variable domain in full, completed from reference TRBV18 and TRBJ1-1, reads NAGVMQNPRHLVRRRGQEARLRCSPMKGHSHVYWYRQLPEEGLKFMVYLQKENIIDESGMPKERFSAEFPKEGPSILRIQQVVRGDSAAYFCASSPAQATEAFFGQGTRLTVV.

V gene TRBV6-1 combines with J gene TRBJ2-1; 8 bases agree with TRBD1. CDR3 length: 15 amino acids. Trimming took 2 bases from V and 6 from J; bases not matched to a gene: 6. CDR1 MNHNS and CDR2 SASEGT come from the germline V gene. The CDR3 DNA is TGTGCCAGCAGTGAACTTACTACAGGGGGCAATGAGCAGTTCTTC. The encoded protein is CASSELTTGGNEQFF.

CDR3 region: CASSLGQENSPLHF. Here the CDR3 DNA reads TGCGCCAGCAGCTTGGGACAGGAGAATTCACCCCTCCACTTT. This rearrangement joins TRBV5-1 to TRBJ1-6, with D possibly matching TRBD1 (6 bases). The V and J ends lost 0 bases and 7 bases respectively, with 8 bases between them. CDR3 length: 14 amino acids. The germline V gene has CDR1 SGHRS and CDR2 YFSETQ.

The V gene is TRBV6-5, the J gene TRBJ1-4; D is unresolved. Germline lookup yields CDR1 MNHEY and CDR2 SVGAGI. V lost 6 bases and J 0 bases, leaving 2 bases between the germline ends. The CDR3 spans 12 residues. Written as DNA, the CDR3 is TGTGCCAGCAGAGCAACTAATGAAAAACTGTTTTTT. It specifies CASRATNEKLFF.

V gene TRBV7-9 combines with J gene TRBJ1-1, with a tentative D call TRBD1 (5 bases). The CDR3 is 14 amino acids. Germline assignment: CDR1 SEHNR and CDR2 FQNEAQ (reference sequence). V dropped 4 bases and J dropped 4 bases, with 13 bases sitting between them. The CDR3 is CASSSSLGVTEAFF. The DNA of the CDR3 is TGTGCCAGCAGCTCCTCGTTAGGGGTCACTGAAGCTTTCTTT.

V and J are TRBV6-6 and TRBJ1-2; 9 bases are a match to TRBD1. CDR1 is MNHNY, CDR2 SVGAGI, per germline (reference sequence). After removal of 2 bases from V and 14 bases from J, the junction contained 9 bases not matched to a gene. The CDR3 has 13 residues. In DNA, the CDR3 is TGTGCCAGCAGTTACGGGACAGGGAAATCTAGTACCTTC. Amino acid sequence: CASSYGTGKSSTF.

This clone has only a few counts. The chain has TRBV18 and TRBJ2-7, with 11 bases matching TRBD1. Germline V CDR1 and CDR2: KGHSH, LQKENI. This CDR3 comprises 14 residues. Losses at the gene ends were 3 bases for V and 4 bases for J; bases not matched to a gene: 2. This chain's CDR3 is CASSPGTGGYEQYF. CDR3 bases: TGTGCCAGCTCACCGGGGACAGGGGGATACGAGCAGTACTTC.

This clone has only a few counts. The rearrangement links TRBV7-8 to TRBJ1-5, with D perhaps TRBD1 (6 bases). Trimming removed 5 bases from V and 4 bases from J, with 15 bases in between. The germline V gene encodes CDR1 SGHVS and CDR2 FQNEAQ. The CDR3 is made up of 15 amino acids. CDR3 sequence: CASSIHDRTNQPQHF. CDR3 in DNA: TGTGCCAGCAGCATACACGACAGGACAAATCAGCCCCAGCATTTT.

V gene TRBV6-5 combines with J gene TRBJ2-3, with D unclear. V was shortened by 6 bases and J by 3 bases, with 16 bases between the two germline ends. This CDR3 is built from 15 residues. Germline assignment: CDR1 MNHEY and CDR2 SVGAGI. CDR3 sequence (DNA): TGTGCCAGCAGGCCCGGACGGAGAGTAACAGATACGCAGTATTTT. Residues: CASRPGRRVTDTQYF.

The genes are TRBV2 and TRBJ2-3, with 14 bases matching TRBD2. Germline V gives CDR1 SNHLY, CDR2 FYNNEI. With 6 bases clipped from V and 1 base from J, the junction kept 9 bases outside the gene matches. The CDR3 totals 18 residues. DNA for the CDR3: TGTGCCAGCAGACAGACTAGCGGGGGGGCTGCTGGCACAGATACGCAGTATTTT. Translated: CASRQTSGGAAGTDTQYF. Together with reference TRBV2 and TRBJ2-3, the CDR3 gives the full variable domain: EPEVTQTPSHQVTQMGQEVILRCVPISNHLYFYWYRQILGQKVEFLVSFYNNEISEKSEIFDDQFSVERPDGSNFTLKIRSTKLEDSAMYFCASRQTSGGAAGTDTQYFGPGTRLTVL.

The rearrangement links TRBV19 to TRBJ1-2; maybe TRBD1 (6 bases). CDR1 is LNHDA, CDR2 SQIVND, per germline (reference sequence). The CDR3 contains 13 residues. Trimming cost V 3 bases and J 8 bases, with 13 bases left between them. CDR3 bases: TGTGCCAGTAGTATCTCGGGGGGGCGAGGCTACACCTTC. Amino acid sequence: CASSISGGRGYTF.

The J gene is TRBJ2-5, the V gene TRBV19; TRBD2 might be the D (6 bases). V was trimmed by 1 base and J by 7 bases, leaving 16 bases between them. This CDR3 has 15 residues. Germline values: CDR1 LNHDA, CDR2 SQIVND (reference sequence). The CDR3 is CASSIVSSDSGTQYF. CDR3 in DNA: TGTGCCAGTAGTATAGTATCTAGCGATTCGGGGACCCAGTACTTC.

CDR3 DNA: TGTGCCAGCGGGCGCGCGGGTGGGGCCAACGTCCTGACTTTC. Residues: CASGRAGGANVLTF. The V call is TRBV9, the J call TRBJ2-6, with D maybe TRBD2 (5 bases). V shed 7 bases and J shed 3 bases, with 11 bases lying between them. The CDR3 extends over 14 amino acids. Germline-derived CDR1 and CDR2 are SGDLS and YYNGEE.

The rearrangement uses TRBV4-3 and TRBJ2-1; possible D gene TRBD2, 6 bases. This CDR3 comprises 16 residues. V shed 2 bases and J shed 4 bases, with 15 bases lying between them. Germline loops: CDR1 LGHNA, CDR2 YSLEER. This CDR3 is CASSQMYGGIYNEQFF. DNA for the CDR3: TGCGCCAGCAGCCAAATGTACGGCGGGATTTACAATGAGCAGTTCTTC.

This rearrangement joins TRBV7-9 to TRBJ1-4; no firm D call. This CDR3 is 13 amino acids long. The V end lost 6 bases, the J end lost 7 bases, and 12 bases lay between the germline ends. CDR1 is SEHNR and CDR2 is FQNEAQ in the germline V gene (reference sequence). In DNA form, the CDR3 reads TGTGCCAGCAGTTGGGGTTTTTTTGAAAAACTGTTTTTT. Translating gives CASSWGFFEKLFF.

The chain uses TRBV7-3 and TRBJ2-6, with unresolved D. Trimming left V 4 bases short and J 4 bases short, with 11 bases between. CDR1 SGHTA and CDR2 FQGTGA come from the germline V gene. This CDR3 comprises 15 residues. CDR3 in DNA: TGTGCCAGCAGCTCTCTAAGTTCGGGGGCCAACGTCCTGACTTTC. Translation: CASSSLSSGANVLTF.

The chain couples TRBV5-8 to TRBJ2-5; TRBD1 matches at 9 bases. V was clipped by 5 bases and J by 3 bases; unmatched bases: 2. Per the germline V gene, CDR1 is SGHTS and CDR2 is YDEGEE. The CDR3 is 13 amino acids. Here the CDR3 DNA reads TGTGCCAGCAGTTGGGACAGGGAAGAGACCCAGTACTTC. This sequence encodes CASSWDREETQYF.

V is TRBV5-4 and J is TRBJ1-2; no clear D gene. The CDR3 is made up of 15 amino acids. The V gene lost 4 bases and the J gene lost 3 bases, with 16 bases spanning the gap. Germline lookup yields CDR1 SGHNT and CDR2 YYREEE (reference sequence). The CDR3 loop reads CASSRALDNDYGYTF. CDR3 in DNA: TGTGCCAGCAGCCGCGCCCTTGACAACGACTATGGCTACACCTTC.

The chain recombines TRBV7-9 with TRBJ2-1; 8 positions match TRBD2. From germline, CDR1 is SEHNR and CDR2 FQNEAQ (reference sequence). After removal of 6 bases from V and 2 bases from J, the junction contained 9 bases not matched to a gene. This CDR3 spans 16 amino acids. The CDR3 DNA reads TGTGCCAGCAGTAACTCTGGAGCGGGGGCCTACAATGAGCAGTTCTTC. Its protein product is CASSNSGAGAYNEQFF.

The count of this clone is one. This rearrangement joins TRBV28 to TRBJ2-3; a possible D gene is TRBD1 (8 bases). V was pared by 11 bases and J by 3 bases, with 15 bases between. The CDR3 has 13 residues. Looked up from germline, CDR1 is MDHEN and CDR2 is SYDVKM. The CDR3 nucleotides read TGTGCCTCACAGGGGGGGGAGACAGATACGCAGTATTTT. Translation gives CASQGGETDTQYF.

This clone was seen a single time. The chain employs TRBV6-5 and TRBJ1-6; a possible D gene is TRBD1 (5 bases). The V end lost 2 bases, the J end lost 8 bases, and 16 bases lay between the germline ends. From germline, CDR1 is MNHEY and CDR2 SVGAGI. The CDR3 loop spans 16 amino acids. The CDR3 reads CASSYGQGIMDSPLHF. The CDR3 nucleotides read TGTGCCAGCAGTTACGGGCAGGGAATTATGGATTCACCCCTCCACTTT.

This chain uses TRBV7-3 with TRBJ2-3, with unresolved D. Germline values: CDR1 SGHTA, CDR2 FQGTGA. The germline V and J ends were trimmed by 5 bases and 2 bases, with 5 bases remaining between them. The CDR3 length is 12 residues. The CDR3 sequence: CASSPSTDTQYF. The CDR3 DNA reads TGTGCCAGCAGCCCATCCACAGATACGCAGTATTTT.

The V and J genes are TRBV30 and TRBJ1-2; TRBD1 agrees at 9 bases. With 2 bases clipped from V and 4 bases from J, the junction kept 17 bases outside the gene matches. The CDR3 contains 18 residues. Germline V gene sequence: CDR1 GTSNPN, CDR2 SVGIG (reference sequence). CDR3: CAWSHPGQGTAWGYGYTF. The CDR3, as DNA: TGTGCCTGGAGTCACCCGGGACAGGGTACCGCCTGGGGCTATGGCTACACCTTC.

This chain joins TRBV28 and TRBJ1-5; TRBD1 matches 7 bases. CDR3 length: 14 residues. CDR1 is MDHEN, CDR2 SYDVKM, per germline. V lost 7 bases, J lost 6 bases, and 9 bases stayed unmatched. The DNA for the CDR3 is TGTGCCAGCACCCCAGGGGGACGGAGTCAGCCCCAGCATTTT. Its translation is CASTPGGRSQPQHF.

This clone was recorded a few times. The rearrangement uses TRBV11-2 and TRBJ1-1; tentatively, D is TRBD1 (5 bases). CDR3 size: 14 residues. Trimming took 1 base from V and 1 from J, leaving 7 bases between them. Germline-derived CDR1 and CDR2 are SGHAT and FQNNGV. This chain's CDR3 is CASSLGGGNTEAFF. The CDR3 region has the DNA TGTGCCAGCAGCTTAGGTGGGGGGAACACTGAAGCTTTCTTT.